These T cell receptor beta chains were read from a single sample in a study of blood T cell repertoires in COVID-19. The table came from immunoSEQ multiplex PCR; TCRdb's copy has only in-frame clones and leaves some out. The sample yields about 120,000 clones, roughly 89% seen once. Sequenced material: peripheral blood. Receptor source: a human donor with acute or convalescent COVID-19. The donor label of this sample is uncertain. The CDR3 runs from the conserved cysteine through the conserved F or W. The D gene is left open where the match is weak. The size of a clone is reported for some rows only, either as once, few or many, or as a class for expanded clones.

CDR3 DNA: TGTGCCTGGAGTGGGACAGGGAATCAGCCCCAGCATTTT
CDR3 protein: CAWSGTGNQPQHF
V gene: TRBV30
clone size: once
J gene: TRBJ1-5
D gene: TRBD1

CDR3 DNA: TGCGCCAGCAGCTTGGTCCCAGGGCTCTCCTACGAGCAGTACTTC
CDR3 protein: CASSLVPGLSYEQYF
V gene: TRBV5-1
clone size: NA
J gene: TRBJ2-7
D gene: NA

CDR3 DNA: TGTGCCAGCAGCTCTCTGTCGGTGACTAACTATGGCTACACCTTC
CDR3 protein: CASSSLSVTNYGYTF
V gene: TRBV7-9
clone size: NA
J gene: TRBJ1-2
D gene: NA

CDR3 DNA: TGTGCCTGGAGTACAGATGAAAAACTGTTTTTT
CDR3 protein: CAWSTDEKLFF
V gene: TRBV30
clone size: NA
J gene: TRBJ1-4
D gene: NA

CDR3 DNA: TGTGCCAGCATCCACTCCCGTAGCACCTACGAGCAGTACTTC
CDR3 protein: CASIHSRSTYEQYF
V gene: TRBV21-1
clone size: NA
J gene: TRBJ2-7
D gene: NA

CDR3 DNA: TGCGCCAGCAGCTTGGCTTCTCGGCCCCAGGGCTATGGCTACACCTTC
CDR3 protein: CASSLASRPQGYGYTF
V gene: TRBV5-1
clone size: NA
J gene: TRBJ1-2
D gene: NA

CDR3 DNA: TGTGCCAGCAACACACAACGTCCGGGGGTCGGGGAGCTGTTTTTT
CDR3 protein: CASNTQRPGVGELFF
V gene: TRBV3-1/TRBV3-2
clone size: NA
J gene: TRBJ2-2
D gene: NA

CDR3 DNA: TGTGCCATCTGTCCAGACCAGGGCACTGAAGCTTTCTTT
CDR3 protein: CAICPDQGTEAFF
V gene: TRBV10-3
clone size: once
J gene: TRBJ1-1
D gene: NA

CDR3 DNA: TGTGCCAGCAGCTTAGGTGGTGCGGGACCACGGTGGTATTTT
CDR3 protein: CASSLGGAGPRWYF
V gene: TRBV5-4
clone size: once
J gene: TRBJ2-3
D gene: NA

CDR3 DNA: TGTGCCAGCAGACAAACAGGGTCGCCTTCCTACGAGCAGTACTTC
CDR3 protein: CASRQTGSPSYEQYF
V gene: TRBV7-2
clone size: NA
J gene: TRBJ2-7
D gene: NA

CDR3 DNA: TGCGCCAGCAGTGAGATCAGAGAAGCTTTCTTT
CDR3 protein: CASSEIREAFF
V gene: TRBV10-2
clone size: NA
J gene: TRBJ1-1
D gene: NA

CDR3 DNA: TGTGCCAGCAGCGTAACAGGGCTTTATAGCAATCAGCCCCAGCATTTT
CDR3 protein: CASSVTGLYSNQPQHF
V gene: TRBV28
clone size: NA
J gene: TRBJ1-5
D gene: NA

CDR3 DNA: TGTGCCAGTAGTCTACTAGCGGGAGGAAAATACGAGCAGTACTTC
CDR3 protein: CASSLLAGGKYEQYF
V gene: TRBV19
clone size: NA
J gene: TRBJ2-7
D gene: TRBD2

CDR3 DNA: TGTGCCAGCAAGAGTCCGGGAAAGCCTCCCTACGAGCAGTACTTC
CDR3 protein: CASKSPGKPPYEQYF
V gene: TRBV6-5
clone size: NA
J gene: TRBJ2-7
D gene: NA

CDR3 DNA: TGTGCCACCAGCAGAGATCTAGGAGCGGGAGCGGGGGAGCAGTACTTC
CDR3 protein: CATSRDLGAGAGEQYF
V gene: TRBV15
clone size: NA
J gene: TRBJ2-7
D gene: TRBD2

CDR3 DNA: TGTGCCAGCAGCTCCAGACTAGCGGGCTACAATGAGCAGTTCTTC
CDR3 protein: CASSSRLAGYNEQFF
V gene: TRBV7-8
clone size: NA
J gene: TRBJ2-1
D gene: TRBD2

CDR3 DNA: TGTGCCAGCAGCTCAATGAGCCCCCTGAGTAATGAAAAACTGTTTTTT
CDR3 protein: CASSSMSPLSNEKLFF
V gene: TRBV7-2
clone size: NA
J gene: TRBJ1-4
D gene: NA

CDR3 DNA: TGCAGCGTTGCGGACACCCGCAATCAGCCCCAGCATTTT
CDR3 protein: CSVADTRNQPQHF
V gene: TRBV29-1
clone size: NA
J gene: TRBJ1-5
D gene: NA

CDR3 DNA: TGTGCCAGCAGCTTGATCGCGGGGTTGGGGGCCAACGTCCTGACTTTC
CDR3 protein: CASSLIAGLGANVLTF
V gene: TRBV5-4
clone size: NA
J gene: TRBJ2-6
D gene: NA

CDR3 DNA: TGTGCCAGCAGCGGATCGGCTAGCGGGTACAATGAGCAGTTCTTC
CDR3 protein: CASSGSASGYNEQFF
V gene: TRBV6-4
clone size: NA
J gene: TRBJ2-1
D gene: TRBD2

CDR3 DNA: TGTGCCAGCTCACAGGACAGGGACTATGGCTACACCTTC
CDR3 protein: CASSQDRDYGYTF
V gene: TRBV18
clone size: few
J gene: TRBJ1-2
D gene: TRBD1

CDR3 DNA: TGTGCCAGCAGTCCGGGACACAACTATGGCTACACCTTC
CDR3 protein: CASSPGHNYGYTF
V gene: TRBV25-1
clone size: once
J gene: TRBJ1-2
D gene: NA

CDR3 DNA: TGCAGCACCTTCCGGGGACTAGGGTATGGCTACACCTTC
CDR3 protein: CSTFRGLGYGYTF
V gene: TRBV29-1
clone size: NA
J gene: TRBJ1-2
D gene: NA

CDR3 DNA: TGTGCCAGCAGCTTGGCCCAGGGGGAAGAGACCCAGTACTTC
CDR3 protein: CASSLAQGEETQYF
V gene: TRBV5-6
clone size: NA
J gene: TRBJ2-5
D gene: TRBD1

CDR3 DNA: TGTGCCAGCAGTCAGGGGCAGTACCTGTTGGAGTCCGGGGAGCTGTTTTTT
CDR3 protein: CASSQGQYLLESGELFF
V gene: TRBV14
clone size: once
J gene: TRBJ2-2
D gene: NA

CDR3 DNA: TGCGCCAGCAGCTCGAGGGGACAGAGTTTGAACACTGAAGCTTTCTTT
CDR3 protein: CASSSRGQSLNTEAFF
V gene: TRBV5-1
clone size: NA
J gene: TRBJ1-1
D gene: TRBD1

CDR3 DNA: TGTGCCAGCAGTAACGACAGGGGTGGCTACACCTTC
CDR3 protein: CASSNDRGGYTF
V gene: TRBV6-2/TRBV6-3
clone size: NA
J gene: TRBJ1-2
D gene: TRBD1

CDR3 DNA: TGTGCCACCAGTGATCCTGCCTCCACGGAGGGGATTGAGCAGTTCTTC
CDR3 protein: CATSDPASTEGIEQFF
V gene: TRBV24-1
clone size: NA
J gene: TRBJ2-1
D gene: NA

CDR3 DNA: TGTGCCAGCAGCGCCGCGGGAGGGCCCCAAGAGACCCAGTACTTC
CDR3 protein: CASSAAGGPQETQYF
V gene: TRBV9
clone size: NA
J gene: TRBJ2-5
D gene: TRBD2

CDR3 DNA: TGTGCCAGCAGTTACTCGGGGCGGGAGTACTACAATGAGCAGTTCTTC
CDR3 protein: CASSYSGREYYNEQFF
V gene: TRBV6-2/TRBV6-3
clone size: NA
J gene: TRBJ2-1
D gene: TRBD2

CDR3 DNA: TGTGCCAGCAGTACGGGGAGTGGCTACACCTTC
CDR3 protein: CASSTGSGYTF
V gene: TRBV28
clone size: NA
J gene: TRBJ1-2
D gene: NA

CDR3 DNA: TGTGCCAGCAGCCAAGATCAGACAGGGTCCTACGAGCAGTACTTC
CDR3 protein: CASSQDQTGSYEQYF
V gene: TRBV3-1/TRBV3-2
clone size: NA
J gene: TRBJ2-7
D gene: TRBD1

CDR3 DNA: TGTGCCAGCAGTGAGGACAGCACGCGTGGAGAGACCCAGTACTTC
CDR3 protein: CASSEDSTRGETQYF
V gene: TRBV2
clone size: NA
J gene: TRBJ2-5
D gene: NA

CDR3 DNA: TGTGCCAGCAGCTCGAGCCTCGGGACAGATACGCAGTATTTT
CDR3 protein: CASSSSLGTDTQYF
V gene: TRBV7-2
clone size: NA
J gene: TRBJ2-3
D gene: NA

CDR3 DNA: TGTGCCATCAGTCAGGGTCCCTATGGCTACACCTTC
CDR3 protein: CAISQGPYGYTF
V gene: TRBV10-3
clone size: NA
J gene: TRBJ1-2
D gene: NA

CDR3 DNA: TGTGCCACCTCAACTAGCGGGAGGAGGGAGACCCAGTACTTC
CDR3 protein: CATSTSGRRETQYF
V gene: TRBV10-3
clone size: few
J gene: TRBJ2-5
D gene: TRBD2

CDR3 DNA: TGCGCCAGCCGGGACAGCGCCTACGAGCAGTACTTC
CDR3 protein: CASRDSAYEQYF
V gene: TRBV5-1
clone size: NA
J gene: TRBJ2-7
D gene: TRBD1